Here is one T cell receptor (beta chain) with its context. Its antigen is not known. The table came from immunoSEQ multiplex PCR; TCRdb's copy has only in-frame clones and leaves some out. This table has 150,000 to 200,000 clones, around 92% appearing once. These data are taken from a study of T cell responses to AZD1222 COVID-19 vaccine. Regarding the study as a whole: Only after the peak T cell response were repertoires sampled. In a largely white British group with more females than males, clonal diversity was possibly underestimated.

This CDR3 region has 17 residues. Germline V lookup: CDR1 MDHEN, CDR2 SYDVKM. Trimming removed 7 bases from V and 4 bases from J; junction bases left unmatched: 16. The receptor was derived from an adult in good health. Material: peripheral blood, obtained on day 0 of AZD1222 vaccination. This rearrangement joins TRBV28 to TRBJ2-7, with 10 bases that match TRBD2. The CDR3 nucleotides read TGTGCCAGCAACTCTCCCGCAGGGGCTAGCGGGAGATACGAGCAGTACTTC. This sequence encodes CASNSPAGASGRYEQYF.